The sequence of this T cell receptor beta chain was determined in a study of spatial heterogeneity in lung cancer. The wider study: Consistent detection of more beta-chain than alpha-chain sequences was observed.

The CDR3 runs to 16 residues. CDR1 is MDHEN and CDR2 is SYDVKM in the germline V gene. Trimming left V 7 bases short and J 2 bases short, with 15 bases between. Each CDR3 protein gets one entry after TCRdb re-called the 5' RACE reads with MiXCR. The sample consists of 23,000 or so distinct CDR3 sequences, 4.5% to 5.5% of them appearing once. Time point defined: sample taken at primary tumor resection. Whole RNA from tumor, nontumor lung or frozen PBMC was sequenced unsorted. Relative to its sample, this clonotype is medium-sized. The chain carries TRBV28 and TRBJ2-6, with D hard to call. Sample: PBMCs, taken at surgery. The receptor was isolated from a male donor with early-stage non-small cell lung cancer. CDR3 coding DNA: TGTGCCAGCACCCCGTTTAGCAATACTGGGGCCAACGTCCTGACTTTC. It specifies CASTPFSNTGANVLTF.